Below are 3 T cell receptor beta chains sequenced from a single sample in a study of T cells in narcolepsy. Method: immunoSEQ multiplex PCR; TCRdb's copy keeps in-frame clones and lacks some. This sample has tens of thousands of clones, with 70% to 90% found just once. Input material: memory (CD45RA-) CD4+ T cells from blood. These receptors came from a human donor in good health.

The rearrangement uses TRBV4-1 and TRBJ2-5; 12 nucleotides agree with TRBD2. Germline V gene lookup returns CDR1 MGHRA and CDR2 YSYEKL. The CDR3 has 14 residues. The V gene end was trimmed by 5 bases and the J gene end by 5 bases; junction bases not matched to a gene: 3. The CDR3 is CASSKGLAGETQYF. The CDR3 DNA sequence: TGCGCCAGCAGCAAAGGACTAGCGGGGGAGACCCAGTACTTC.

Concerning this clone: One junction end does not reproduce the germline sequence, and a read error may be involved. V usage is TRBV4-3 and J usage is TRBJ2-1; D is ambiguous. The germline V gene encodes CDR1 LGHNA and CDR2 YSLEER. The CDR3 runs 16 residues. CDR3 amino acids: CAISQNSRFSYNEQFF. CDR3 coding DNA: TGCGCCATCAGCCAAAACTCTAGGTTTTCCTACAATGAGCAGTTCTTC.

The V and J genes are TRBV19 and TRBJ1-4; weak D call: TRBD1 (5 bases). CDR3 size: 14 residues. Trimming pared 7 bases from V and 4 bases from J, leaving 13 bases between. The germline V gene encodes CDR1 LNHDA and CDR2 SQIVND (reference sequence). CDR3 protein: CASNTGPNNEKLFF. CDR3 bases: TGTGCCAGTAATACGGGACCGAATAATGAAAAACTGTTTTTT.